Below are 15 T cell receptor beta chains sequenced from a single sample in a study of T cell responses to AZD1222 COVID-19 vaccine. Libraries were prepared by immunoSEQ multiplex PCR; TCRdb keeps only in-frame clonotypes and omits some of them. Among 120,000 to 150,000 clones listed, 85% to 95% were seen once. The sample was peripheral blood, taken on day 0 of AZD1222 vaccination. Every receptor here comes from an adult in good health.

The chain links TRBV30 to TRBJ1-3; D is unclear. Germline V gives CDR1 GTSNPN, CDR2 SVGIG (reference sequence). This CDR3 comprises 15 residues. V shed 2 bases and J shed 4 bases, with 15 bases lying between them. CDR3 protein: CAWSSTDHMGNTIYF. For the CDR3, the DNA is TGTGCCTGGAGTTCCACGGACCATATGGGAAACACCATATATTTT.

The V gene is TRBV6-4, the J gene TRBJ1-2, with a weak D call TRBD1 (5 bases). Germline loops: CDR1 MRHNA, CDR2 SNTAGT. Trimming shortened V by 3 bases and J by 7 bases, and 12 bases separated the two germline ends. This CDR3 comprises 13 residues. This CDR3 is CASSDQGAGGYTF. The CDR3 DNA is TGTGCCAGCAGTGATCAAGGGGCTGGTGGCTACACCTTC.

The rearrangement joins TRBV29-1 to TRBJ1-5, with 8 bases that match TRBD1. The V gene end was trimmed by 6 bases and the J gene end by 7 bases; junction bases not matched to a gene: 20. Germline loops: CDR1 SQVTM, CDR2 ANQGSEA. The CDR3 covers 17 residues. The CDR3 loop reads CSVAATGSGGAWQPQHF. CDR3 in DNA: TGCAGCGTCGCCGCGACGGGGTCAGGGGGCGCGTGGCAGCCCCAGCATTTT.

This clone was found once. The chain joins TRBV5-1 to TRBJ2-1; 8 bases agree with TRBD2. CDR1 and CDR2 from the germline V gene are SGHRS and YFSETQ. The CDR3 is 17 residues long. With 0 bases clipped from V and 3 bases from J, the junction kept 8 bases outside the gene matches. This CDR3 reads CASSLAPLAGLYNEQFF. The CDR3 DNA reads as TGCGCCAGCAGCTTGGCCCCTCTAGCGGGCCTCTACAATGAGCAGTTCTTC.

The rearrangement joins TRBV6-5 to TRBJ1-1, with 9 positions matching TRBD1. The germline V gene encodes CDR1 MNHEY and CDR2 SVGAGI. V lost 5 bases and J lost 4; bases outside the gene matches: 5. CDR3 length: 14 amino acids. CDR3 in amino acids: CASSRQGGLTEAFF. Written as DNA, the CDR3 is TGTGCCAGCAGTAGACAGGGGGGCCTCACTGAAGCTTTCTTT.

This clone was detected once. The V gene is TRBV27, the J gene TRBJ1-2, with 9 bases fitting TRBD1. CDR1 is MNHEY and CDR2 is SMNVEV in the germline V gene (reference sequence). The CDR3 has 15 amino acids. After removal of 4 bases from V and 3 bases from J, the junction contained 6 bases not matched to a gene. The CDR3 sequence: CASSSTGGNHYGYTF. The DNA of the CDR3 is TGTGCCAGCAGTTCCACAGGGGGCAATCACTATGGCTACACCTTC.

The J gene is TRBJ2-5, the V gene TRBV7-6, with a weak D call TRBD1 (6 bases). V was pared by 5 bases and J by 1 base, with 8 bases between. The V gene's germline CDR1 is SGHVS and CDR2 FNYEAQ. This CDR3 contains 13 residues. The CDR3 coding sequence is TGTGCCAGCAGCCCAGGGGTCCAAGAGACCCAGTACTTC. As protein: CASSPGVQETQYF.

The chain uses TRBV27 and TRBJ1-4; D may be TRBD1 (5 bases). Trimming removed 10 bases from V and 0 bases from J, with 15 bases in between. The CDR3 is 15 residues long. The germline V gene encodes CDR1 MNHEY and CDR2 SMNVEV (reference sequence). CDR3 sequence (DNA): TGTGCCACCAGGCGAGGGGTTGCAACTAATGAAAAACTGTTTTTT. It encodes CATRRGVATNEKLFF.

This rearrangement joins TRBV10-3 to TRBJ2-7; D gene uncertain. The germline gives CDR1 ENHRY, CDR2 SYGVKD. Between the trimmed V and J ends, which lost 8 bases and 0 bases, there was a span of 11 bases. The CDR3 contains 13 residues. The CDR3 protein is CAIEGEHSYEQYF. The CDR3, as DNA: TGTGCCATCGAAGGAGAGCACTCCTACGAGCAGTACTTC.

This chain joins TRBV19 and TRBJ1-2; 8 nucleotides line up with TRBD1. Germline CDR1 LNHDA, CDR2 SQIVND (reference sequence). This CDR3 is built from 15 residues. The trim removed 4 bases at V and 6 bases at J, leaving 10 bases unmatched. The CDR3 nucleotides are TGTGCCAGTAGTACCCCGACAGGGGTTATACATGGCTACACCTTC. Protein product: CASSTPTGVIHGYTF.

The J gene is TRBJ2-5, the V gene TRBV2; 7 positions match TRBD1. V lost 7 bases, J lost 0 bases, and 8 bases stayed unmatched. This CDR3 comprises 15 residues. Per the germline V gene, CDR1 is SNHLY and CDR2 is FYNNEI. CDR3 loop: CASTLTTGDQETQYF. In nucleotides, the CDR3 is TGTGCCAGCACGCTAACCACAGGGGACCAAGAGACCCAGTACTTC.

The chain has TRBV3-1 (or the pseudogene TRBV3-2) and TRBJ2-4; TRBD2 matches 7 bases. The CDR3 is 15 residues long. Germline loops: CDR1 LGHDT, CDR2 YNNKEL (reference sequence). V lost 4 bases, J lost 4 bases, and 7 bases stayed unmatched. CDR3 in DNA: TGTGCCAGCAGCCTTGGGAGGGGCATGAAAAACATTCAGTACTTC. This gives the protein CASSLGRGMKNIQYF.

The chain links TRBV3-1 (or the pseudogene TRBV3-2) to TRBJ2-2; 9 nucleotides line up with TRBD1. J was trimmed by 4 bases and V by 6 bases; bases with no gene match: 6. Per germline, CDR1 LGHDT and CDR2 YNNKEL (reference sequence). The CDR3 consists of 15 residues. CDR3 amino acids: CASRRDRAITGELFF. CDR3 nucleotides: TGTGCCAGCAGGCGGGACAGGGCGATCACCGGGGAGCTGTTTTTT.

V is TRBV7-7 and J is TRBJ2-1, with D possibly called TRBD1 or TRBD2 (5 bases each). Germline V gene sequence: CDR1 SSHAT, CDR2 FNYEAQ (reference sequence). Trimming took off 3 bases at V and 2 bases at J, with 11 bases between the two ends. The CDR3 is 15 residues long. CDR3 DNA sequence: TGTGCCAGCAGCTTGGGACCGGGGCCCTACAATGAGCAGTTCTTC. Protein product: CASSLGPGPYNEQFF.

V usage is TRBV5-1 and J usage is TRBJ2-2; tentatively, D is TRBD1 or TRBD2 (7 bases each). Per germline, CDR1 SGHRS and CDR2 YFSETQ. V dropped 4 bases and J dropped 6 bases, with 22 bases sitting between them. This CDR3 region has 17 residues. The CDR3 DNA reads TGCGCCAGCAGCCCGAATCCGGACGCAGGGGGGGCCGGGGAGCTGTTTTTT. This translates into CASSPNPDAGGAGELFF.